This T cell receptor (beta chain) was found in a study of blood T cell repertoires in COVID-19. Study as a whole: In each case, the material was cDNA or gDNA derived from T cells, B-cell-depleted T cells, or PBMCs.

Across 24 US areas, participants ranged in age from roughly 18 to 95 years. Participant reports of clinical history set cohort assignment. The authors' processing: Reference gene primers were amplified, and this amplification served to estimate nucleated cell counts. Only in-frame clones appear in the TCRdb table, and some are missing; sequencing was by immunoSEQ multiplex PCR. V, J and clone size are taken as reported in that table, and D and trimming were inferred from the DNA itself. The sample shows around 250,000 clones, about 90% of them seen only once. Input material: PBMCs or T cells enriched from blood (not recorded which). This clonotype was obtained from a human donor in a cohort exposed to, infected with or recovered from COVID-19 (not recorded which). The donor label of this sample is uncertain.

CDR3 nucleotides: TGTGCCAGCAGTCCTCCACAGGGGCGCAATGAAAAACTGTTTTTT. Translated, it gives CASSPPQGRNEKLFF. The V gene is TRBV28, the J gene TRBJ1-4; 7 bases are shared with TRBD1. The CDR3 is made up of 15 amino acids. V lost 5 bases to trimming and J lost 5 bases; unmatched junction nucleotides: 8. Germline V gives CDR1 MDHEN, CDR2 SYDVKM.